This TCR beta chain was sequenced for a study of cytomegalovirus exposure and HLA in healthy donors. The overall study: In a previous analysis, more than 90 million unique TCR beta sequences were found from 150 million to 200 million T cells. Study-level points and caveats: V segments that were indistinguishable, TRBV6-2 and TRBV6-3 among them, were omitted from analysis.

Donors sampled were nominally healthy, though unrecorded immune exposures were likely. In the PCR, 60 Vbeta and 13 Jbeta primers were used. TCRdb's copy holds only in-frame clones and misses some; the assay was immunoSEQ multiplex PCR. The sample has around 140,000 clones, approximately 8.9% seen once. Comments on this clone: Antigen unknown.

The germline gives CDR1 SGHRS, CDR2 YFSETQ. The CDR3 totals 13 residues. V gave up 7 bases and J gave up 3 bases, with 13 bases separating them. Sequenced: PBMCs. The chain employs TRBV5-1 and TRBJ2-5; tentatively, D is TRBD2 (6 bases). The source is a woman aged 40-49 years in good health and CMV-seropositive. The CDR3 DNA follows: TGCGCCAGCTCCCCGGGAGCTAAAGAGACCCAGTACTTC. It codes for CASSPGAKETQYF.